Listed below are T cell receptor beta chains from one sample, sequenced in a study of blood T cells in healthy people across ages. MiXCR was run by TCRdb on the 5' RACE reads, yielding one entry per CDR3 protein. Of about 970,000 distinct CDR3 sequences listed, about 51% were seen once; the top ten hold about a fifth. The specimen sequenced was blood. The receptor source for this set is a woman aged 55-69 years in good health. Each CDR3 is given with its conserved first and last residue. A D gene is named only where the DNA matches it firmly. Size values are once, few and many counts, or a class for expanded clones, and some rows have none.

j_gene,abundance,d_gene,v_gene,len,CDR3aa,CDR3nt
TRBJ2-5,few,NA,TRBV7-2,12,CASSSPTKTQYF,TGTGCCAGCAGCTCTCCGACGAAGACCCAGTACTTC
TRBJ2-5,NA,TRBD2,TRBV2,13,CASSETEREAQYF,TGTGCCAGCAGTGAAACCGAGCGGGAGGCCCAGTACTTC
TRBJ2-7,few,TRBD2,TRBV20-1,13,CSAPEAGVIEQYF,TGCAGTGCTCCCGAAGCGGGAGTGATCGAGCAGTACTTC
TRBJ1-1,few,NA,TRBV7-2,16,CASSLGRRPMNTEAFF,TGTGCCAGCAGCTTAGGGCGGCGGCCCATGAACACTGAAGCTTTCTTT
TRBJ2-5,few,NA,TRBV4-3,17,CASSLRPRGTRGETQYF,TGCGCCAGCAGCCTACGGCCCCGGGGGACGCGAGGAGAGACCCAGTACTTC
TRBJ2-5,NA,NA,TRBV28,15,CATQAAGASGETQYF,TGTGCCACCCAAGCCGCGGGGGCGTCGGGAGAGACCCAGTACTTC
TRBJ2-5,many,NA,TRBV20-1,12,CSARLGWETQYF,TGCAGTGCGAGACTAGGGTGGGAGACCCAGTACTTC
TRBJ1-2,NA,NA,TRBV6-5,14,CASSFRQETYGYTF,TGTGCCAGCAGTTTCCGACAGGAGACCTATGGCTACACCTTC
TRBJ2-7,NA,TRBD2,TRBV6-5,18,CASSYSTLAGVQVDEQYF,TGTGCCAGCAGTTACTCGACCTTAGCGGGAGTTCAGGTTGACGAGCAGTACTTC
TRBJ2-1,NA,NA,TRBV6-1,14,CASSDPGRNNEQFF,TGTGCCAGCAGTGACCCAGGGAGAAACAATGAGCAGTTCTTC
TRBJ2-7,once,TRBD2,TRBV12-3/TRBV12-4,14,CTSSFGAGSYEQYF,TGTACCAGCAGTTTTGGAGCGGGATCCTACGAGCAGTACTTC
TRBJ2-7,NA,NA,TRBV7-3,14,CASSLTGGADEQYF,TGTGCCAGCAGCTTAACGGGGGGAGCTGACGAGCAGTACTTC
TRBJ2-7,NA,NA,TRBV12-3/TRBV12-4,13,CASIFDDFIEQYF,TGTGCCAGCATTTTCGATGACTTTATCGAGCAGTACTTC
TRBJ1-6,few,NA,TRBV10-1,13,CASTGEDNSPLHF,TGCGCCAGCACCGGGGAAGACAATTCACCCCTCCACTTT
TRBJ2-7,NA,NA,TRBV15,16,CATSRDTASPTYEQYF,TGTGCCACCAGCAGAGATACCGCTAGCCCGACCTACGAGCAGTACTTC
TRBJ2-7,NA,TRBD2,TRBV29-1,15,CSVEGLAGAIYEQYF,TGCAGCGTTGAAGGACTAGCGGGTGCCATTTACGAGCAGTACTTC
TRBJ2-7,NA,TRBD2,TRBV3-1,15,CASSQQRAGPYEQYF,TGTGCCAGCAGCCAGCAACGAGCGGGACCCTACGAGCAGTACTTC
TRBJ1-6,NA,NA,TRBV12-3/TRBV12-4,13,CASSLSKNSPLHF,TGTGCCAGCAGTTTATCCAAAAATTCACCCCTCCACTTT
TRBJ2-2,NA,TRBD2,TRBV12-3/TRBV12-4,14,CATQWGGDTGELFF,TGTGCCACCCAGTGGGGGGGAGACACCGGGGAGCTGTTTTTT
TRBJ2-4,NA,NA,TRBV7-9,12,CASSRIHYGQYF,TGTGCCAGCAGCCGGATACACTACGGGCAGTACTTC
TRBJ2-3,once,TRBD1,TRBV9,15,CASSPRTGSQDTQYF,TGTGCCAGCAGCCCCCGGACAGGGTCCCAAGATACGCAGTATTTT
TRBJ2-3,NA,TRBD2,TRBV7-9,17,CASSLGLAGGPTDTQYF,TGTGCCAGCAGCTTGGGACTAGCGGGAGGACCAACAGATACGCAGTATTTT
TRBJ2-7,few,TRBD1,TRBV14,14,CASSPTGSGNEQYF,TGTGCCAGCAGCCCGACAGGGAGTGGAAACGAGCAGTACTTC
TRBJ2-1,few,TRBD1,TRBV11-2,16,CASSFRGTGPYNEQFF,TGTGCCAGCAGCTTTCGGGGGACAGGGCCCTACAATGAGCAGTTCTTC
TRBJ1-2,few,NA,TRBV20-1,18,CSARDPSSRRGANYGYTF,TGCAGTGCTAGAGATCCCTCTTCGCGACGGGGGGCGAACTATGGCTACACCTTC
TRBJ1-4,few,NA,TRBV5-1,16,CASSLSPEWANEKLFF,TGCGCCAGCAGCTTGTCCCCGGAGTGGGCTAATGAAAAACTGTTTTTT
TRBJ2-1,once,NA,TRBV4-2,19,CASSQSRRGGQLRDNEQFF,TGTGCCAGCAGCCAAAGCCGTAGGGGGGGCCAGCTCAGGGACAATGAGCAGTTCTTC
TRBJ2-7,NA,NA,TRBV5-1,14,CASHSRNSRGEQYF,TGCGCCAGCCACTCTAGAAATTCCCGAGGGGAGCAGTACTTC
TRBJ2-1,few,TRBD1,TRBV24-1,15,CATGIRDRVFNEQFF,TGTGCCACGGGGATTCGGGACAGGGTGTTCAATGAGCAGTTCTTC
TRBJ2-4,few,TRBD1,TRBV6-5,12,CASRGQENIQYF,TGTGCCAGCAGAGGACAGGAAAACATTCAGTACTTC
TRBJ2-3,many,NA,TRBV7-2,12,CASSLAPDTQYF,TGTGCCAGCAGCTTAGCTCCAGATACGCAGTATTTT
TRBJ2-3,many,NA,TRBV5-1,12,CASSLAADTQYF,TGTGCCAGCAGCCTAGCTGCAGATACGCAGTATTTT
TRBJ2-3,few,NA,TRBV4-2,16,CASSRSSVAVTDTQYF,TGTGCCAGCAGCCGCAGCTCTGTAGCGGTCACAGATACGCAGTATTTT
TRBJ2-3,few,NA,TRBV6-1,13,CASSERSREFPYF,TGTGCCAGCAGTGAAAGGTCGCGGGAATTTCCGTATTTT
TRBJ2-3,NA,NA,TRBV7-3,15,CASSYRTTSPDTQYF,TGTGCCAGCAGCTATCGGACGACTAGTCCAGATACGCAGTATTTT
TRBJ2-1,NA,TRBD2,TRBV2,15,CASRAAGSSYNGQFF,TGTGCCAGCAGGGCAGCGGGAAGCTCCTACAATGGGCAGTTCTTC
TRBJ2-1,NA,NA,TRBV18,14,CASPPGAGIAEQFF,TGTGCCAGCCCCCCGGGGGCGGGTATAGCTGAGCAGTTCTTC